These 30 T cell receptor beta chains came from one sample sequenced in a study of shared T cell receptors in the human thymus. TCRdb keeps only in-frame clones here, not all; method: immunoSEQ multiplex PCR. The data contain roughly 550,000 clones, roughly 74% of them singletons. The same data also went into a second study, on human thymus T cells.

The sequenced material came from thymocytes. The receptors come from a boy less than two years old with a congenital heart defect.

This clone showed up just a few times. The J gene is TRBJ2-3, the V gene TRBV27, with TRBD2 matching 8 bases. V shed 5 bases and J 5 bases; nucleotides not matched to a gene: 12. Germline V lookup: CDR1 MNHEY, CDR2 SMNVEV (reference sequence). This CDR3 comprises 16 residues. The CDR3 reads CASSPSRGGAGDTQYF. The CDR3 coding sequence is TGTGCCAGCAGTCCTTCCCGGGGGGGAGCGGGAGATACGCAGTATTTT.

The chain carries TRBV28 and TRBJ2-7, with 7 bases that match TRBD2. The CDR3 sequence is 15 residues long. The germline V gene encodes CDR1 MDHEN and CDR2 SYDVKM. Germline trimming cut 7 bases from V and 2 bases from J; bases unmatched to any gene: 11. CDR3 loop: CASTGGGTLPYEQYF. DNA for the CDR3: TGTGCCAGCACGGGAGGCGGGACTTTGCCCTACGAGCAGTACTTC.

The chain carries TRBV27 and TRBJ2-2, with D maybe TRBD2 (6 bases). Germline loops: CDR1 MNHEY, CDR2 SMNVEV (reference sequence). There are 20 residues in the CDR3. V lost 2 bases and J lost 4, with 26 bases in between. The CDR3 DNA reads TGTGCCAGCAGTTTACCCGGACTGCCCTCTGAAGCGGGCCGCACCGGGGAGCTGTTTTTT. Translating it yields CASSLPGLPSEAGRTGELFF.

The rearrangement links TRBV30 to TRBJ2-3, with D tentatively TRBD2 (5 bases). Germline CDR1 and CDR2: GTSNPN and SVGIG (reference sequence). The length of the CDR3 is 14 residues. The V end was cut by 5 bases, the J end by 6 bases, with 18 bases between. The CDR3 bases are TGTGCCTGGGCAAACCCAAAGACGGGGGATACGCAGTATTTT. This gives the protein CAWANPKTGDTQYF.

This chain connects TRBV27 to TRBJ2-1, with 8 bases that match TRBD2. The CDR3 is 18 amino acids. Germline assignment: CDR1 MNHEY and CDR2 SMNVEV (reference sequence). With 4 bases clipped from V and 1 base from J, the junction kept 12 bases outside the gene matches. The DNA of the CDR3 is TGTGCCAGCAGTTGCGGTCCCCCTGAGCGGGGGTCCTACAATGAGCAGTTCTTC. This translates into CASSCGPPERGSYNEQFF.

The chain employs TRBV27 and TRBJ2-4; D is unclear. The CDR3 runs 16 residues. Looked up from germline, CDR1 is MNHEY and CDR2 is SMNVEV (reference sequence). V was clipped by 2 bases and J by 2 bases, with 13 bases between them. CDR3 DNA: TGTGCCAGCAGTTTAGGCCCCGGCAGGCCCAAAAACATTCAGTACTTC. This codes for CASSLGPGRPKNIQYF.

J is TRBJ2-1 and V is TRBV28, with 11 bases identical to TRBD2. In germline, CDR1 is MDHEN, CDR2 SYDVKM. The V gene end was trimmed by 8 bases and the J gene end by 4 bases; junction bases not matched to a gene: 13. This CDR3 region has 17 residues. The CDR3 region has the DNA TGTGCCAGCCCCCCCCGGGCTAGCGGGAGGACGTACAATGAGCAGTTCTTC. Translated: CASPPRASGRTYNEQFF.

There are a few counts of this clone. The rearrangement links TRBV9 to TRBJ2-5, with TRBD2 matching over 11 bases. Germline CDR1 SGDLS, CDR2 YYNGEE. V lost 3 bases to trimming and J lost 4 bases; unmatched junction nucleotides: 11. The CDR3 totals 17 residues. The chain's CDR3 is CASSGEGLADPRETQYF. The CDR3 DNA reads TGTGCCAGCAGCGGGGAGGGACTAGCGGATCCTCGAGAGACCCAGTACTTC.

J is TRBJ2-5 and V is TRBV4-1; D perhaps matches TRBD1 (5 bases). The V gene's germline CDR1 is MGHRA and CDR2 YSYEKL. The length of the CDR3 is 15 residues. V shed 1 base and J shed 5 bases, with 14 bases lying between them. The DNA for the CDR3 is TGCGCCAGCAGCCAAGCCAGGGCAGGGCGGGAGACCCAGTACTTC. Encoded protein: CASSQARAGRETQYF.

The chain carries TRBV10-2 and TRBJ2-5; D gene unclear. The CDR3 is 15 residues long. CDR1 and CDR2 from the germline V gene are WSHSY and SAAADI. V was clipped by 2 bases and J by 1 base, with 11 bases between them. Here the CDR3 DNA reads TGCGCCAGCAGTGAGCCTACGTGGTTCCAAGAGACCCAGTACTTC. Translated: CASSEPTWFQETQYF.

This CDR3 is CAGSRGDGQYF. CDR3 sequence (DNA): TGTGCCGGTTCGCGGGGGGATGGGCAGTATTTT. The V gene is TRBV7-2, the J gene TRBJ2-3; 8 bases line up with TRBD2. The germline CDR1 and CDR2 sequences are SGHTA and FQGNSA. The CDR3 totals 11 residues. The junction had 9 bases not matched to a gene; V was cut back by 11 bases and J by 11 bases.

The J gene is TRBJ2-3, the V gene TRBV7-9, with D perhaps matching TRBD1 (5 bases). Trimming cost V 5 bases and J 1 base, with 10 bases left between them. The CDR3 loop spans 14 amino acids. Germline V gene sequence: CDR1 SEHNR, CDR2 FQNEAQ (reference sequence). The CDR3 DNA is TGTGCCAGCAGCCTCGACAGAGGCACAGATACGCAGTATTTT. This translates into CASSLDRGTDTQYF.

The J gene is TRBJ2-1, the V gene TRBV20-1, with 7 bases identical to TRBD2. The CDR3 is 11 residues long. In germline, CDR1 is DFQATT, CDR2 SNEGSKA (reference sequence). CDR3 loop: CRGGGPNEQFF. CDR3 bases: TGCAGGGGGGGAGGGCCCAATGAGCAGTTCTTC.

The CDR3 spells CASSQLAGTPDTQYF. Here the CDR3 DNA reads TGTGCCAGCAGCCAACTAGCGGGGACACCAGATACGCAGTATTTT. This chain links TRBV6-5 with TRBJ2-3, with 10 positions matching TRBD2. Germline V lookup: CDR1 MNHEY, CDR2 SVGAGI. Trimming at V came to 6 bases and at J to 4 bases, leaving 7 bases not matched to a gene. The CDR3 spans 15 residues.

V usage is TRBV4-3 and J usage is TRBJ2-4; D may be TRBD2 (5 bases). The CDR3 covers 15 residues. V lost 0 bases and J 3 bases, leaving 9 bases between the germline ends. Germline V gene sequence: CDR1 LGHNA, CDR2 YSLEER. Here the CDR3 reads CASSQEEGGKNIQYF. In nucleotides, the CDR3 is TGCGCCAGCAGCCAAGAAGAAGGAGGCAAAAACATTCAGTACTTC.

This chain links TRBV5-3 with TRBJ1-2, with D unclear. Being an ORF, TRBV5-3 has a function that is uncertain. The length of the CDR3 is 15 residues. V was cut by 2 bases and J by 3 bases, with 14 bases left in between. CDR3 region: CARSLGPGKDYGYTF. CDR3 DNA: TGTGCCAGAAGCTTAGGTCCGGGAAAAGACTATGGCTACACCTTC.

The chain couples TRBV9 to TRBJ1-2, with 9 bases identical to TRBD1. The CDR3 extends over 24 amino acids. The V gene end was trimmed by 0 bases and the J gene end by 5 bases; junction bases not matched to a gene: 32. Germline CDR1 is SGDLS and CDR2 is YYNGEE. The CDR3 sequence is CASSVGQGGASIPHPFQCSYGYTF. The CDR3 coding sequence is TGTGCCAGCAGCGTAGGACAGGGGGGCGCATCCATTCCACATCCATTCCAGTGTTCTTATGGCTACACCTTC. The whole variable domain, filled in from reference TRBV9 and TRBJ1-2, reads DSGVTQTPKHLITATGQRVTLRCSPRSGDLSVYWYQQSLDQGLQFLIQYYNGEERAKGNILERFSAQQFPDLHSELNLSSLELGDSALYFCASSVGQGGASIPHPFQCSYGYTFGSGTRLTVV.

The chain joins TRBV5-1 to TRBJ1-1, with 7 positions matching TRBD1. Germline trimming cut 4 bases from V and 3 bases from J; bases unmatched to any gene: 12. This CDR3 spans 16 amino acids. Germline-derived CDR1 and CDR2 are SGHRS and YFSETQ. The CDR3 region is CASSPGQQEGDTEAFF. The CDR3 nucleotides read TGCGCCAGCAGCCCGGGACAGCAGGAGGGTGACACTGAAGCTTTCTTT. Complete variable domain (other parts from reference TRBV5-1 and TRBJ1-1): KAGVTQTPRYLIKTRGQQVTLSCSPISGHRSVSWYQQTPGQGLQFLFEYFSETQRNKGNFPGRFSGRQFSNSRSEMNVSTLELGDSALYLCASSPGQQEGDTEAFFGQGTRLTVV.

The chain links TRBV6-5 to TRBJ2-7; D is undetermined. The CDR3 length is 11 residues. Germline V gene lookup returns CDR1 MNHEY and CDR2 SVGAGI. V lost 7 bases, J lost 0 bases, and 4 bases lay in between. The CDR3 DNA is TGTGCCAGCACGAGCTCCTACGAGCAGTACTTC. This encodes CASTSSYEQYF.

This sequence joins TRBV4-2 and TRBJ1-5; 8 bases fit TRBD1. Per germline, CDR1 LGHNA and CDR2 YNFKEQ. J was trimmed by 3 bases and V by 4 bases; bases with no gene match: 8. There are 16 residues in the CDR3. CDR3 nucleotides: TGTGCCAGCAGCCCCTACCGGGACAGGTTCAATCAGCCCCAGCATTTT. Translating gives CASSPYRDRFNQPQHF.

The rearrangement links TRBV5-1 to TRBJ2-1; 10 bases match TRBD1. J lost 8 bases, V lost 4 bases, and 12 bases had no gene match. There are 16 residues in the CDR3. Germline CDR1 and CDR2: SGHRS and YFSETQ. The CDR3 sequence is CASSAETGGNGDEQFF. The CDR3 bases are TGCGCCAGCAGCGCGGAGACAGGGGGCAACGGAGATGAGCAGTTCTTC.

This clone was seen a few times. The chain joins TRBV6-1 to TRBJ1-1, with D possibly being TRBD1 (6 bases). The CDR3 has 15 amino acids. Germline CDR1 and CDR2: MNHNS and SASEGT. Deletions cut 7 bases from V and 3 bases from J, with 18 bases between. The CDR3 sequence: CASTPNRDHYTEAFF. DNA for the CDR3: TGTGCCAGCACCCCAAACAGGGACCACTACACTGAAGCTTTCTTT.

This rearrangement joins TRBV9 to TRBJ2-1; a weak D match, TRBD2 (6 bases). Germline V gene data show CDR1 as SGDLS and CDR2 as YYNGEE. V gave up 6 bases and J gave up 7 bases, with 20 bases separating them. CDR3 length: 15 amino acids. CDR3 residues: CASMARESSGNEQFF. CDR3 in DNA: TGTGCCAGCATGGCGCGGGAAAGCTCAGGTAATGAGCAGTTCTTC.

This clone was observed a handful of times. J is TRBJ1-3 and V is TRBV7-9; weak D call: TRBD1 (5 bases). The CDR3 spans 15 residues. The germline V and J ends were trimmed by 5 bases and 1 base, with 12 bases remaining between them. The V gene's germline CDR1 is SEHNR and CDR2 FQNEAQ (reference sequence). CDR3 loop: CASSRRQPSGNTIYF. CDR3 in DNA: TGTGCCAGCAGCCGCCGACAGCCATCTGGAAACACCATATATTTT.

V usage is TRBV5-6 and J usage is TRBJ1-1; no clear D. V lost 3 bases and J 2 bases, leaving 11 bases between the germline ends. This CDR3 region has 14 residues. Germline V gene sequence: CDR1 SGHDT, CDR2 YYEEEE. As DNA, the CDR3 is TGTGCCAGCAGCTCTTCACAGCACAACACTGAAGCTTTCTTT. Its translation is CASSSSQHNTEAFF.

The chain has TRBV10-3 and TRBJ2-7; 9 bases agree with TRBD1. This CDR3 spans 16 amino acids. The trim removed 0 bases at V and 0 bases at J, leaving 3 bases unmatched. The germline V gene encodes CDR1 ENHRY and CDR2 SYGVKD. Written as DNA, the CDR3 is TGTGCCATCAGTGAGTCAAGGACAGGGGCCTCCTACGAGCAGTACTTC. It specifies CAISESRTGASYEQYF.

The V and J genes are TRBV10-1 and TRBJ2-6, with TRBD2 matching over 7 bases. Germline CDR1 is WNHNN and CDR2 is SYGVQD (reference sequence). The CDR3 spans 19 residues. V was clipped by 0 bases and J by 0 bases; unmatched bases: 8. CDR3 protein: CASSESPGGLFSGANVLTF. The CDR3 nucleotides read TGCGCCAGCAGTGAGTCCCCGGGAGGCCTCTTCTCTGGGGCCAACGTCCTGACTTTC.

This clone was seen once. The rearrangement joins TRBV5-1 to TRBJ2-2; 7 bases are shared with TRBD1. Germline CDR1 and CDR2: SGHRS and YFSETQ. The CDR3 sequence is 16 residues long. V lost 0 bases and J lost 1; bases outside the gene matches: 3. This CDR3 reads CASSLARGKNTGELFF. CDR3 nucleotide sequence: TGCGCCAGCAGCTTGGCCAGGGGGAAGAACACCGGGGAGCTGTTTTTT.

The rearrangement joins TRBV9 to TRBJ2-5; 9 nucleotides agree with TRBD1. V dropped 4 bases and J dropped 0; count of bases not matched to a gene: 10. Germline V gene sequence: CDR1 SGDLS, CDR2 YYNGEE. The CDR3 is 17 residues long. The CDR3 spells CASSSFSGTGYQETQYF. CDR3 nucleotide sequence: TGTGCCAGCAGCTCATTCTCCGGGACAGGGTACCAAGAGACCCAGTACTTC.

The CDR3 DNA reads as TGTGCCATCAGTGAGCGTCAGCGGGAGGGCCTCCACGAGCAGTACTTC. This encodes CAISERQREGLHEQYF. The genes are TRBV10-3 and TRBJ2-7; 10 positions match TRBD2. CDR3 length: 16 residues. Germline values: CDR1 ENHRY, CDR2 SYGVKD. Trimming removed 2 bases from V and 5 bases from J; junction bases left unmatched: 9.